This T cell receptor beta chain stems from a study of neurological immune-mediated disorders. Study findings and constraints: The study found no CDR3 amino acid sequences shared by expanded clones across subjects, suggesting private repertoires in all groups. HTLV-1-associated myelopathy displayed the greatest TCR clonal expansion, and multiple sclerosis exhibited the smallest, lower than that of healthy controls.

With 10-nucleotide random UMIs included, cDNA was synthesized by 5'RACE. TCRdb re-analysed the 5' RACE reads in MiXCR, keeping a single row per CDR3 protein. The data hold fewer than 30,000 distinct CDR3 sequences, with about 13% observed a single time. Note on this clonotype: As yet, its antigen is unknown.

V was clipped by 4 bases and J by 2 bases; unmatched bases: 5. This CDR3 region has 14 residues. CDR1 is SGDLS and CDR2 is YYNGEE in the germline V gene. Time point: technical triplicate 1. The sorted libraries took under 1.2 million CD4+ or CD8+ T cells. The sequence was obtained from a female donor with HTLV-1-associated myelopathy (HAM/TSP). The sequenced sample was CD4+ T cells from blood. The J gene is TRBJ1-2, the V gene TRBV9; 7 bases agree with TRBD1. CDR3 region: CASSLTGLNYGYTF. The CDR3 nucleotides are TGTGCCAGCAGCCTGACAGGGTTGAACTATGGCTACACCTTC.